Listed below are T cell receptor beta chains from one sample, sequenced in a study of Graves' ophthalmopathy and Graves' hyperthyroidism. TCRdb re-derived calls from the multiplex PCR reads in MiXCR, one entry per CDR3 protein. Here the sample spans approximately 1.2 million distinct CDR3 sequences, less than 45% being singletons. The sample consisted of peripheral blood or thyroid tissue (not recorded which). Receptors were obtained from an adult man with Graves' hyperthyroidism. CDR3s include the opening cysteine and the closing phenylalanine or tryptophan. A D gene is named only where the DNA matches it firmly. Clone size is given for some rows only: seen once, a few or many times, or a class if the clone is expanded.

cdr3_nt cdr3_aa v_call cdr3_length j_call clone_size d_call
TGTGCCAGCAGCCAAACGGGCGAGCCTACGAACTACGAGCAGTACTTC CASSQTGEPTNYEQYF TRBV7-8 16 TRBJ2-7 many .
TGTGCCAGCAGCGCATCGCCGACAGGGGGCGACTATGGCTACACCTTC CASSASPTGGDYGYTF TRBV9 16 TRBJ1-2 . TRBD1
TGTGCCAGCAGTTACTCGGGGCCAAGGAGGGAGACCCAGTACTTC CASSYSGPRRETQYF TRBV6-6 15 TRBJ2-5 . .
TGCGCCAGCAGCATAGCCGACAGGATTAATTCACCCCTCCACTTT CASSIADRINSPLHF TRBV5-1 15 TRBJ1-6 many .
TGTGCCGCCAGCAGTGACAACCGACAGGGTGGCACCGGGGAGCTGTTTTTT CAASSDNRQGGTGELFF TRBV15 17 TRBJ2-2 once TRBD1
TGCGCCAGCGCCCCCAATCTTATGGATCAGCCCCAGCATTTT CASAPNLMDQPQHF TRBV5-1 14 TRBJ1-5 many .
TGCAGCGTTGAAGGCCTCCCTAGCGGGGGGAACTATGGCTACACCTTC CSVEGLPSGGNYGYTF TRBV29-1 16 TRBJ1-2 . .
TGCAGTGCTAGGTCCGGGAGGGATATAGATGAGCAGTTCTTC CSARSGRDIDEQFF TRBV20-1 14 TRBJ2-1 once TRBD2
TGTGCCAGCAGCCAGGGGGCGATCAATGGCTACACCTTC CASSQGAINGYTF TRBV13 13 TRBJ1-2 . TRBD1
TGTGCCAGCAGCTTAGATGATCGGGACGTAAGCTACGAGCAGTACTTC CASSLDDRDVSYEQYF TRBV11-2 16 TRBJ2-7 . .
TGCAGTGCCACCATCGGAGAGCCCCAGTACTTC CSATIGEPQYF TRBV20-1 11 TRBJ2-5 many .
TGTGCCAGCAGCTTAGTTCTCGACAGGGCCTCCTGGTACTTC CASSLVLDRASWYF TRBV7-2 14 TRBJ2-7 . TRBD1
TGTGCCAGCATGTCGTGGACCTTTTTCGGCTACACCTTC CASMSWTFFGYTF TRBV6-1 13 TRBJ1-2 . .
TGTGCCAGCAAGACAGGCGGTCAGCCCCAGCATTTT CASKTGGQPQHF TRBV25-1 12 TRBJ1-5 few .
TGTGCCAGCAGCCCGGACAGGGGGGCTAGAAAACTGTTTTTT CASSPDRGARKLFF TRBV7-2 14 TRBJ1-4 many TRBD1
TGTGCCAGCAGCGCAAGGACAGGGGTACAGACCCAGTACTTC CASSARTGVQTQYF TRBV7-2 14 TRBJ2-5 . TRBD1